This TCR beta chain comes out of a study of T cell responses to AZD1222 COVID-19 vaccine. Study findings and constraints: Increased Spike-specific TCR breadth and depth were observed after two AZD1222 doses. Within unmutated variant regions lay the reported targets of nearly half of spike-specific TCRs.

Second-dose timings of about 4 or about 12 weeks were pooled. Assay: immunoSEQ multiplex PCR; the TCRdb copy retains only in-frame clones and omits some. The sample lists approximately 170,000 clones, under 95% seen once, with around 0.99% in the top ten. The CDR3 contains 14 residues. The V end lost 5 bases, the J end lost 4 bases, and 11 bases lay between the germline ends. Germline CDR1 SGHTA, CDR2 FQGTGA. Only one count was recorded for this clone. Its matching antigen is unknown. The V call is TRBV7-3, the J call TRBJ2-2; D ambiguous. Sequenced material: peripheral blood, taken 28 days after the second AZD1222 dose. The sequence was obtained from an adult who received the AZD1222 COVID-19 vaccine. The CDR3 DNA reads as TGTGCCAGCAGCCGGGCCACCACCACCGGGGAGCTGTTTTTT. Translation: CASSRATTTGELFF.